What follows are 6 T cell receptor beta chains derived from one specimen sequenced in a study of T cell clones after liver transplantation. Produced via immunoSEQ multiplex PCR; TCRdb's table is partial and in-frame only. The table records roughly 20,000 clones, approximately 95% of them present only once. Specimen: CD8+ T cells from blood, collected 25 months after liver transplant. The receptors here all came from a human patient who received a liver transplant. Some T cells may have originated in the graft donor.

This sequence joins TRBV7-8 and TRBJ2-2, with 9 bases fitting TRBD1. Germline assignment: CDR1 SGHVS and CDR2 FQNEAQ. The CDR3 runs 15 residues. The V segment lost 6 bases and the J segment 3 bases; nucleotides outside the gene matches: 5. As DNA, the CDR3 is TGTGCCAGCAGACTACAGGGGGCAGACACCGGGGAGCTGTTTTTT. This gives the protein CASRLQGADTGELFF.

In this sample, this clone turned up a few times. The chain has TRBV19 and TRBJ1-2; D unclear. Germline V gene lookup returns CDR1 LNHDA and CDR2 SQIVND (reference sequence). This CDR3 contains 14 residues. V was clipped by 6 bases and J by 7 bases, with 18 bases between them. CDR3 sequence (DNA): TGTGCCAGTAGCACGGACCGCCCCTACGGTGGCTACACCTTC. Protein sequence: CASSTDRPYGGYTF.

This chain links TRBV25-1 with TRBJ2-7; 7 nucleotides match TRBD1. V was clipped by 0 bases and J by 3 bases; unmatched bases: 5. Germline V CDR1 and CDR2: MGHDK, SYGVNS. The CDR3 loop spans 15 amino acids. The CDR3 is CASSEYAGGNYEQYF. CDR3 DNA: TGTGCCAGCAGTGAATATGCAGGGGGAAACTACGAGCAGTACTTC.

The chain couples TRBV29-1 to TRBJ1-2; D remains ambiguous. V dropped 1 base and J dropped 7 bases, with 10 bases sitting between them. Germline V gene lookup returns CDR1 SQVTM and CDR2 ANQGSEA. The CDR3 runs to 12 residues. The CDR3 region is CSVEVAVGGYTF. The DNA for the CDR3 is TGCAGCGTTGAAGTGGCAGTCGGTGGCTACACCTTC.

The CDR3 DNA reads TGTGCCAGCAGTTTATCGGCCTCGGACAGGGCCGAATCCCTATCCTATGGCTACACCTTC. Its protein is CASSLSASDRAESLSYGYTF. This rearrangement joins TRBV28 to TRBJ1-2, with 8 bases matching TRBD1. The CDR3 contains 20 residues. V was clipped by 1 base and J by 4 bases; unmatched bases: 20. Germline CDR1 and CDR2: MDHEN and SYDVKM.

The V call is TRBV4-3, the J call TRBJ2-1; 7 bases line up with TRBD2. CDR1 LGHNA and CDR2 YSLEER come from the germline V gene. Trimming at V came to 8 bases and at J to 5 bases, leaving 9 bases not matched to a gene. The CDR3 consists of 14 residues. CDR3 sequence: CASEEYAGDNEQFF. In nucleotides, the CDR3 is TGCGCCAGCGAGGAGTACGCGGGGGACAATGAGCAGTTCTTC.